This T cell receptor (beta chain) was sequenced for a study of OX40 agonist ivuxolimab in advanced cancers. The wider study: Ivuxolimab doses were 0.01, 0.1, 0.3, 1.5, 3 or 10 mg/kg every 2 weeks.

Repertoires were generated with immunoSEQ multiplex PCR, while TCRdb's copy carries only in-frame clones and drops some. The sample comprises 65,000 to 80,000 clones, 85% to 95% of which are singletons, and 11% rests with the top ten. A word on this clone: No antigen is known for it.

This CDR3 is built from 13 residues. The V end lost 4 bases, the J end lost 2 bases, and 9 bases lay between the germline ends. Per the germline V gene, CDR1 is SGDLS and CDR2 is YYNGEE. It was autoimmune disease history or systemic immunosuppression that excluded patients. Notes on the study in general: Normalized expansion of T-cell clones was also low for some nonresponders.

The chain joins TRBV9 to TRBJ1-2; tentative D call: TRBD1 (5 bases). Sample: CD4+ or CD8+ T cells sorted from blood, taken in a trial of the OX40 agonist ivuxolimab. The source of this sequence is an adult with an advanced solid tumor such as melanoma, head and neck, liver or kidney cancer. CDR3 residues: CASSSGGNYGYTF. The DNA of the CDR3 is TGTGCCAGCAGCTCTGGGGGGAACTATGGCTACACCTTC.